The T cell receptor beta chain described here comes from a study of identical twins. The germline gives CDR1 DFQATT, CDR2 SNEGSKA (reference sequence). V was pared by 1 base and J by 6 bases, with 2 bases of the junction left unmatched. The CDR3 has 13 residues. In TCRdb, the 5' RACE reads were re-called with MiXCR into one record per CDR3 protein. The sample lists under 1 million distinct CDR3 sequences, about 12% occurring once. This clonotype was counted ten times or more. These data also featured in a second study, about yellow fever vaccine responses in identical twins.

The genes are TRBV20-1 and TRBJ2-7; the match to TRBD2 covers 11 bases. The receptor was derived from a woman between 18 and 29 years old in good health. Material: PBMCs. Here the CDR3 reads CSARVLAGGEQYF. The CDR3 DNA sequence: TGCAGTGCTAGAGTGCTAGCGGGAGGCGAGCAGTACTTC.